This T cell receptor (beta chain) was profiled in a study of CD8 T cells in Susac syndrome (dated by TCRdb to the late 2010s). Concerning the study at large: Whether CD8+ T cell activation and differentiation in Susac syndrome was antigen driven was tested using repertoire sequencing.

About this clonotype itself: No cognate antigen has been identified for it. Base qualities are not provided; no much larger clone lies one nucleotide away.

High-throughput TCR beta sequencing profiled peripheral blood CD8+ and CD4+ T cells from healthy donors, Susac syndrome patients and multiple sclerosis patients. Multiple sclerosis controls were treatment-naive patients with stable or active relapsing-remitting disease fulfilling revised McDonald criteria. Bulk CD8+ and CD4+ T cells were purified magnetically by negative isolation, whereas CD8+ TEMRA cells were enriched by FACS. Blood was collected in EDTA tubes and processed within 24 hours, with PBMCs isolated through density gradient centrifugation. PBMCs intended for TCR sequencing were frozen in liquid nitrogen and were later thawed in a 37 degrees C water bath. The sorted or isolated CD4+, CD8+ and CD8+ TEMRA cells reached a purity of at least 90%. RNA was extracted using the RNeasy kit, and roughly 0.45 to 1 microgram was reverse transcribed with random hexamers. The immunoSEQ multiplex PCR assay, which covers 54 Vbeta and 13 Jbeta segments, was used to amplify TCR beta CDR3 regions. PCR amplification bias was corrected by using a synthetic template baseline for primer optimization and computational correction. The authors' analysis ran thus. Reads were annotated to V, D and J genes per IMGT and analyzed with immunoSEQ Analyzer, keeping only productive sequences. To calculate clonality, Shannon entropy was normalized by log2 of the number of productive unique sequences and then subtracted from one. For each patient and control, public and private clones were evaluated among the 100 most prevalent clones. A clone was defined as Susac-specific if it was absent from the healthy and MS cohorts, from over a thousand published viral clones and from other ImmuneACCESS disease sequences. TCRdb trimmed public reads at Q25 via fastp, called clones via MiXCR and kept in-frame beta chains. Every entry covers one CDR3 protein and lists the most common genes and DNA from its rows. The V and J calls shown here were made by TCRdb, not taken from the authors' results. The sample table lists 200,000 or so distinct CDR3 sequences, nearly 95% of them with a count of one. The top ten clonotypes cover roughly 0.088% of the sample.

V is trimmed back by 7 bases and J by 1 base, and the junction contains 12 bases that no gene match accounts for. The CDR3, from cysteine to phenylalanine, totals 15 residues. The read is trimmed to its CDR3 DNA, 45 bases read in frame from base 1. CDR1 and CDR2, looked up from the germline V gene (reference sequence), are DFQATT and SNEGSKA. What the research found in general, with its limitations: The number of individuals in the TCR sequencing and HLA analysis was acknowledged as relatively small.

The source material was CD4+ T cells from PBMCs. The origin of this receptor is a human donor with multiple sclerosis. The chain links TRBV20-1 with TRBJ1-1, with 7 junctional bases fitting TRBD1. The DNA reads as follows: TGCAGTGTCGCACAATACCGGGACAGGAACACTGAAGCTTTCTTT. Its protein is CSVAQYRDRNTEAFF.